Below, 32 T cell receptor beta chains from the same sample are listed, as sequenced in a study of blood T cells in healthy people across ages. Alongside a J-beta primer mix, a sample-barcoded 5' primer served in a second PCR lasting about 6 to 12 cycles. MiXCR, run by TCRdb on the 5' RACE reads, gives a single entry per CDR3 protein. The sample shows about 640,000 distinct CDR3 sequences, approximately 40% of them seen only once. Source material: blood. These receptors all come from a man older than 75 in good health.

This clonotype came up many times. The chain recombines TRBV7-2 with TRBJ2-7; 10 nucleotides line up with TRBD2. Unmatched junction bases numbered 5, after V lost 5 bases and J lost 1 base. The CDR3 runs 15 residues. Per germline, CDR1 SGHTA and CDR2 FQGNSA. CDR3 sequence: CASSPGSGRSYEQYF. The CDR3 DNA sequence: TGTGCCAGCAGCCCCGGTAGCGGGAGGTCCTACGAGCAGTACTTC.

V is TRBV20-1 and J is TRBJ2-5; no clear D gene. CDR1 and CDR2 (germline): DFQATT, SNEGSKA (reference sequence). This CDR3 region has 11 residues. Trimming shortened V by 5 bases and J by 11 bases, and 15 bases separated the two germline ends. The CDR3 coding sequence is TGCAGTGCTGTAGCCGGCAATGAGCAGTACTTC. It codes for CSAVAGNEQYF.

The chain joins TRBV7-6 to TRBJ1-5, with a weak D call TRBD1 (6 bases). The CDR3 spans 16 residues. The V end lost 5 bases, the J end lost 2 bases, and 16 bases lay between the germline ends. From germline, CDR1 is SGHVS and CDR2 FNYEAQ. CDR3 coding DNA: TGTGCCAGCAGCCCCGAAGCAGGGGTTGGCAATCAGCCCCAGCATTTT. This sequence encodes CASSPEAGVGNQPQHF. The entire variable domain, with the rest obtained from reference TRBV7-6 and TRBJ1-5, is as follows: GAGVSQSPRYKVTKRGQDVALRCDPISGHVSLYWYRQALGQGPEFLTYFNYEAQQDKSGLPNDRFSAERPEGSISTLTIQRTEQRDSAMYRCASSPEAGVGNQPQHFGDGTRLSIL.

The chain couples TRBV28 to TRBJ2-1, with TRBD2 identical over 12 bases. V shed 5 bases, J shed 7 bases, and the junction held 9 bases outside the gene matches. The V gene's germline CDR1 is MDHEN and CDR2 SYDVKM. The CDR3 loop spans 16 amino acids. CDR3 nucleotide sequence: TGTGCCAGCAGTATTCTAGCGGGAGGGCCCGGGAATGAGCAGTTCTTC. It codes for CASSILAGGPGNEQFF. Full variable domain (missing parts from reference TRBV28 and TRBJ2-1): DVKVTQSSRYLVKRTGEKVFLECVQDMDHENMFWYRQDPGLGLRLIYFSYDVKMKEKGDIPEGYSVSREKKERFSLILESASTNQTSMYLCASSILAGGPGNEQFFGPGTRLTVL.

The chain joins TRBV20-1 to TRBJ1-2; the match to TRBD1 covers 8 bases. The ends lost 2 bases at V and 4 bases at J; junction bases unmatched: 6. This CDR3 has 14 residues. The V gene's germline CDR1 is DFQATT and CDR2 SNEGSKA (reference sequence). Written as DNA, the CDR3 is TGCAGTGCTAGATACGACAGGGGTGGCTATGGCTACACCTTC. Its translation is CSARYDRGGYGYTF.

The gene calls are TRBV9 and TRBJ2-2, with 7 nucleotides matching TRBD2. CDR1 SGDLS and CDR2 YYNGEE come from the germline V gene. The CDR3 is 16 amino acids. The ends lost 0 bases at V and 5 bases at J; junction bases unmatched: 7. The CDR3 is CASSVALGSGTGELFF. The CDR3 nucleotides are TGTGCCAGCAGCGTAGCTCTGGGTAGCGGGACCGGGGAGCTGTTTTTT.

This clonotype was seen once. The CDR3 sequence is CASSEASTFLDGYTF. In DNA form, the CDR3 reads TGTGCCAGCAGTGAAGCCAGCACATTTTTGGATGGCTACACCTTC. V is TRBV2 and J is TRBJ1-2; D unresolved. This CDR3 is built from 15 residues. CDR1 is SNHLY and CDR2 is FYNNEI in the germline V gene. Trimming removed 0 bases from V and 6 bases from J, with 14 bases in between.

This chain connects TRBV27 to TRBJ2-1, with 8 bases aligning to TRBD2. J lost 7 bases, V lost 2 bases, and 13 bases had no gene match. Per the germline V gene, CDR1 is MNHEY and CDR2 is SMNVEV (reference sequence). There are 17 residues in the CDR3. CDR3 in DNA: TGTGCCAGCAGTTTAAATACGGGACTAGAGGTTTCAAATGAGCAGTTCTTC. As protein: CASSLNTGLEVSNEQFF.

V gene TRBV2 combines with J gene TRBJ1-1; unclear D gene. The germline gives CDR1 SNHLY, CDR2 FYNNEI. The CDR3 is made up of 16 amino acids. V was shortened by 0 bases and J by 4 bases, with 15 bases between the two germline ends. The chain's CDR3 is CASSEALTGVSTEAFF. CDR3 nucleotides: TGTGCCAGCAGTGAAGCGCTTACTGGGGTAAGCACTGAAGCTTTCTTT.

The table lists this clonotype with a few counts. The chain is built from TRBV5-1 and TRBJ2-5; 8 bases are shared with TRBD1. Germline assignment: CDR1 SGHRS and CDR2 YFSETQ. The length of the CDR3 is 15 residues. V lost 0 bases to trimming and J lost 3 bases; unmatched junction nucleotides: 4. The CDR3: CASSLAQGAKETQYF. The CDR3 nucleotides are TGCGCCAGCAGCTTGGCTCAGGGGGCCAAAGAGACCCAGTACTTC. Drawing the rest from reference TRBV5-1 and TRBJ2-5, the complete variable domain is KAGVTQTPRYLIKTRGQQVTLSCSPISGHRSVSWYQQTPGQGLQFLFEYFSETQRNKGNFPGRFSGRQFSNSRSEMNVSTLELGDSALYLCASSLAQGAKETQYFGPGTRLLVL.

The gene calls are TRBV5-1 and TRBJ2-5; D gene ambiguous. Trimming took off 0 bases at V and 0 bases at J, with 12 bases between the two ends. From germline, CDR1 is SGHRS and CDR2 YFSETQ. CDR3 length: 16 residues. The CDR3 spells CASSLGYKTYQETQYF. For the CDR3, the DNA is TGCGCCAGCAGCTTGGGATATAAAACGTACCAAGAGACCCAGTACTTC.

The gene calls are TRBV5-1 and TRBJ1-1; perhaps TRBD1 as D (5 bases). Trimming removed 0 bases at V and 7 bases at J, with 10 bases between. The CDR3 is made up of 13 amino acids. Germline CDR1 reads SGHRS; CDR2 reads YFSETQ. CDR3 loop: CASSLGTGDEAFF. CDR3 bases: TGCGCCAGCAGCTTGGGGACGGGGGATGAAGCTTTCTTT.

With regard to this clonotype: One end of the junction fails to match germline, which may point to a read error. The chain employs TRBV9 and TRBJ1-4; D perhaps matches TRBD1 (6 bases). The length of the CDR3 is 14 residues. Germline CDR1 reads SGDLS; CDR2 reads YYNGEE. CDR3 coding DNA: TGTGCCAGCAGCTTAGGGGGGATGGATGAAAAACTGTTATTT. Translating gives CASSLGGMDEKLLF.

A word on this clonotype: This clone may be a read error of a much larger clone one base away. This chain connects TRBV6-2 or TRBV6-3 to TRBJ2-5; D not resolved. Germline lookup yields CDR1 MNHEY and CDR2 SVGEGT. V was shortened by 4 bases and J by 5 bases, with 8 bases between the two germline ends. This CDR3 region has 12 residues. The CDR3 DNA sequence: TGTGCCAGCAGTTCAATACAGGAGACCCAGTACTTC. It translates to CASSSIQETQYF.

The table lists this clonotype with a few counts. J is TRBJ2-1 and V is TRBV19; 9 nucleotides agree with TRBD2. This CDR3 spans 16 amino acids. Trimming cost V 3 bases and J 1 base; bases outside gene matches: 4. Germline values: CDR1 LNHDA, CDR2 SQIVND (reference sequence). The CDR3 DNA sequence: TGTGCCAGTAGTATGGGCGGGGGGGCATCCTACAATGAGCAGTTCTTC. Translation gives CASSMGGGASYNEQFF. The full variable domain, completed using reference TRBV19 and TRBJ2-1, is DGGITQSPKYLFRKEGQNVTLSCEQNLNHDAMYWYRQDPGQGLRLIYYSQIVNDFQKGDIAEGYSVSREKKESFPLTVTSAQKNPTAFYLCASSMGGGASYNEQFFGPGTRLTVL.

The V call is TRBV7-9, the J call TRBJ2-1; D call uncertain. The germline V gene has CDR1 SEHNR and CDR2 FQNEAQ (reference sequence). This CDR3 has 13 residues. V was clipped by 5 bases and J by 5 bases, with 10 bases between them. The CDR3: CASSAMSDNEQFF. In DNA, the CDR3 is TGTGCCAGCAGCGCAATGAGCGACAATGAGCAGTTCTTC. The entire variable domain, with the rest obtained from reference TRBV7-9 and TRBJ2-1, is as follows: DTGVSQNPRHKITKRGQNVTFRCDPISEHNRLYWYRQTLGQGPEFLTYFQNEAQLEKSRLLSDRFSAERPKGSFSTLEIQRTEQGDSAMYLCASSAMSDNEQFFGPGTRLTVL.

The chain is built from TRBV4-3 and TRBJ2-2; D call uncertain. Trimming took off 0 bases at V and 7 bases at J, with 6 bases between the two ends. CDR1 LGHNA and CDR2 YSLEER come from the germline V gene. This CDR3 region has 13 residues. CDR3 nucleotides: TGCGCCAGCAGCCAAGATTGGGTCGGGGAGCTGTTTTTT. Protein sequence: CASSQDWVGELFF.

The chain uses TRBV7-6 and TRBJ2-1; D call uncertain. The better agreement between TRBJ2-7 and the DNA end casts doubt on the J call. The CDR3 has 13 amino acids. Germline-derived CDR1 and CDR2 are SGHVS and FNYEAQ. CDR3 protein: CASSLDHLYEQYF. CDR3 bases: TGTGCCAGCAGCTTAGATCACCTCTACGAGCAGTACTTC.

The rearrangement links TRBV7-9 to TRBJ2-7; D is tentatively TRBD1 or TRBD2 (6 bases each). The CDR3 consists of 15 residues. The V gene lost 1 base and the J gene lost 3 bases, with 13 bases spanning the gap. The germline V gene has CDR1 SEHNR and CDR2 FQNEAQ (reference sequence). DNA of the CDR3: TGTGCCAGCAGCTTAGAGAGCAGGGGAGGCTACGAGCAGTACTTC. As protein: CASSLESRGGYEQYF.

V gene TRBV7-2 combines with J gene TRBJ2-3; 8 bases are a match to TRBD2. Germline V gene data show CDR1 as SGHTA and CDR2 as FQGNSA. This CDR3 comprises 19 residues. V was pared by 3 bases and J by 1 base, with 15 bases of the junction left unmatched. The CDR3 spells CASSLKGGSGTRGTDTQYF. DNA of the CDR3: TGTGCCAGCAGCTTGAAGGGTGGTAGCGGGACCCGGGGCACAGATACGCAGTATTTT. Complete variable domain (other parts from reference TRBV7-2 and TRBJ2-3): GAGVSQSPSNKVTEKGKDVELRCDPISGHTALYWYRQSLGQGLEFLIYFQGNSAPDKSGLPSDRFSAERTGGSVSTLTIQRTQQEDSAVYLCASSLKGGSGTRGTDTQYFGPGTRLTVL.

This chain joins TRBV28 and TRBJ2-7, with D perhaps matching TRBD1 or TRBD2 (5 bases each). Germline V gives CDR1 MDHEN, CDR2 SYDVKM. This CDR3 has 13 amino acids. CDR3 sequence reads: CATNTGADYEQYF. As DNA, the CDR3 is TGTGCGACTAACACCGGGGCAGACTACGAGCAGTACTTC.

CDR3 loop: CASSLRGGLAYEQYF. Here the CDR3 DNA reads TGTGCCAGCAGTTTAAGGGGGGGGCTAGCCTACGAGCAGTACTTC. The rearrangement links TRBV12-3 or TRBV12-4 to TRBJ2-7; a weak D match, TRBD2 (7 bases). V was shortened by 2 bases and J by 2 bases, with 13 bases between the two germline ends. This CDR3 contains 15 residues.

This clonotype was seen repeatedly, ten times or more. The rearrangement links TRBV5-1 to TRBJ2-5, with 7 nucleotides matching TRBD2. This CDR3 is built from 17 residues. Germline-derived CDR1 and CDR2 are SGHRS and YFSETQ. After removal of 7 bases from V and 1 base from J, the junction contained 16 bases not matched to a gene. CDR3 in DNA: TGCGCCAGCTCACGGACGCCTCAGGGCGGGAGCCAAGAGACCCAGTACTTC. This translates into CASSRTPQGGSQETQYF.

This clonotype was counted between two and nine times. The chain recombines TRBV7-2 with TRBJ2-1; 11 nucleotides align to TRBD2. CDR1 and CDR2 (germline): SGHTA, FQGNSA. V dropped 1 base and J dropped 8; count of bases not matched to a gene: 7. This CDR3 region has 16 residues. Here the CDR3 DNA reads TGTGCCAGCAGCTTAGACACTAGCGGGGGTGGGGATGAGCAGTTCTTC. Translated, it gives CASSLDTSGGGDEQFF.

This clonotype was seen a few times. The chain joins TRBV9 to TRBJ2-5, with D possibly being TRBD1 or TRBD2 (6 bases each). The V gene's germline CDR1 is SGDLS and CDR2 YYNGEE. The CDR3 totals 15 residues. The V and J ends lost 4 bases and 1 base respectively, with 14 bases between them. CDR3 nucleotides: TGTGCCAGCAGCCGACGAGGGGGGCCCCAAGAGACCCAGTACTTC. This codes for CASSRRGGPQETQYF.

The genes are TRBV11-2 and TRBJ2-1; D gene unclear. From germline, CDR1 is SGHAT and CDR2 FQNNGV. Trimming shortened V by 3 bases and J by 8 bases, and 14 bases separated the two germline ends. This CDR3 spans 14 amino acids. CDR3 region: CASSFNSGVYEQFF. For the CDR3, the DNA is TGTGCCAGCAGCTTTAACAGTGGAGTGTATGAGCAGTTCTTC.

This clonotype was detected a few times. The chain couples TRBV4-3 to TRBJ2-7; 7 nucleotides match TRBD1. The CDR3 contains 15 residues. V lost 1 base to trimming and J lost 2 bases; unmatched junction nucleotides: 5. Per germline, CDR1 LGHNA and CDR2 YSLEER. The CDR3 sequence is CASSQGGQEPYEQYF. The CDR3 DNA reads TGCGCCAGCAGCCAAGGAGGACAGGAACCCTACGAGCAGTACTTC.

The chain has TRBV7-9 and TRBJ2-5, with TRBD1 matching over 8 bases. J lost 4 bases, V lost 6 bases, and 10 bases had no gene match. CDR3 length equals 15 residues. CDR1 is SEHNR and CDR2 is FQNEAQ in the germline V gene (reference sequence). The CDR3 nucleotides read TGTGCCAGCAGAGGCGACAGGGGAGCGGGAGAGACCCAGTACTTC. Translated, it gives CASRGDRGAGETQYF.

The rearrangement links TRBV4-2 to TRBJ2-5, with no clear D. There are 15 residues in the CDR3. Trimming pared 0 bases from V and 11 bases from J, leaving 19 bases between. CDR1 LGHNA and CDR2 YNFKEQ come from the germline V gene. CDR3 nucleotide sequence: TGTGCCAGCAGCCAAGATGGATCGATCAGAAATGAGCAGTACTTC. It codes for CASSQDGSIRNEQYF.

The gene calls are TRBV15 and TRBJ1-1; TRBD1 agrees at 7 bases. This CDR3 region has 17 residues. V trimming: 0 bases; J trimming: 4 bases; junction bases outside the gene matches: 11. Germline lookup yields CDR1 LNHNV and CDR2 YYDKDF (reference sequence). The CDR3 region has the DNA TGTGCCACCAGCAGAGATCCTACGACAGGGTGGTCCACTGAAGCTTTCTTT. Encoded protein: CATSRDPTTGWSTEAFF.

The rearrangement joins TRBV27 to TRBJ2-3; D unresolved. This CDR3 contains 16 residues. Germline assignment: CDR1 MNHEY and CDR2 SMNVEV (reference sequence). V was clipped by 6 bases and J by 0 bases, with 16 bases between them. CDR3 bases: TGTGCCAGCAGGACCCGATGGGGATCGAGCACAGATACGCAGTATTTT. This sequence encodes CASRTRWGSSTDTQYF.

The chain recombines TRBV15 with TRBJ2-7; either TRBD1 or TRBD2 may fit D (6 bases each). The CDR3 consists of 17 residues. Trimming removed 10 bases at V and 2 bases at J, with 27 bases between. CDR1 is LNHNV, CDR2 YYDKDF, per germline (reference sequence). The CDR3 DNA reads TGTGCCAAAAACCGGGGGCTGGACCTAGTCGGGGCCTACGAGCAGTACTTC. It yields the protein CAKNRGLDLVGAYEQYF.